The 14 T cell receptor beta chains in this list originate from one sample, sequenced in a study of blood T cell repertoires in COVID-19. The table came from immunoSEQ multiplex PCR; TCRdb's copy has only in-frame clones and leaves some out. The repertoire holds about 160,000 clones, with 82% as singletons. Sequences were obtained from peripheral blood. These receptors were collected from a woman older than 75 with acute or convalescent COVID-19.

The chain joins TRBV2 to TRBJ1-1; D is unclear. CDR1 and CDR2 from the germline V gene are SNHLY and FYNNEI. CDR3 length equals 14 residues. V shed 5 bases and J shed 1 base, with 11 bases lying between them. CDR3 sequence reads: CASSNRGQNTEAFF. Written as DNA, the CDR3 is TGTGCCAGCAGTAACCGAGGTCAGAACACTGAAGCTTTCTTT.

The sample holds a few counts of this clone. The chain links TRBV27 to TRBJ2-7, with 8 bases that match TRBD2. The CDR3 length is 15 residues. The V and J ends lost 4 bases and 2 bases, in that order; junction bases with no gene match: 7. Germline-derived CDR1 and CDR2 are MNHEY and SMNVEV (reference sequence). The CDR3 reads CASSSTLGLAYEQYF. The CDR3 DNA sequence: TGTGCCAGCAGTTCAACCTTGGGACTAGCCTACGAGCAGTACTTC.

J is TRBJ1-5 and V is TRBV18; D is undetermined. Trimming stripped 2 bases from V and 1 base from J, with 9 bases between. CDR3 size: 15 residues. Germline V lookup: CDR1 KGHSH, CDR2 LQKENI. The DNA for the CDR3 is TGTGCCAGCTCACCAAGCCCGGGGAGCAATCAGCCCCAGCATTTT. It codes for CASSPSPGSNQPQHF.

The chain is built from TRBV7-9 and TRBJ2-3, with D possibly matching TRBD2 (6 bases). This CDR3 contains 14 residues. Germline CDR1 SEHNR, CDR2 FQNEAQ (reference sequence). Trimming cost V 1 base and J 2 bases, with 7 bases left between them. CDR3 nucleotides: TGTGCCAGCAGCTTAGGACTAGTCACAGATACGCAGTATTTT. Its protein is CASSLGLVTDTQYF.

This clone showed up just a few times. Here the CDR3 reads CASSYLPGVGEQYF. The CDR3 region has the DNA TGTGCCAGCAGTTACTTGCCGGGAGTGGGCGAGCAGTACTTC. The rearrangement links TRBV6-2 or TRBV6-3 to TRBJ2-7; possibly TRBD2 for D (6 bases). Trimming removed 1 base from V and 6 bases from J, with 13 bases in between. The length of the CDR3 is 14 residues. Looked up from germline, CDR1 is MNHEY and CDR2 is SVGEGT.

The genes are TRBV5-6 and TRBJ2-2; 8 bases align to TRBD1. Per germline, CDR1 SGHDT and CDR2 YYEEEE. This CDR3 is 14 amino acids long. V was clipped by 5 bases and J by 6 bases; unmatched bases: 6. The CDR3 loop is CASRLRQGSGELFF. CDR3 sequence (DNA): TGTGCCAGCAGGTTGAGACAGGGGTCCGGGGAGCTGTTTTTT.

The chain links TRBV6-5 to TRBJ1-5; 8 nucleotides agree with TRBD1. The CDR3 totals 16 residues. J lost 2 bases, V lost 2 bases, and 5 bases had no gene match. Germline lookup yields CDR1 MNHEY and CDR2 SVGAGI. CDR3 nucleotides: TGTGCCAGCAGTTACAAACCGACAGGGGGCAATCAGCCCCAGCATTTT. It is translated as CASSYKPTGGNQPQHF.

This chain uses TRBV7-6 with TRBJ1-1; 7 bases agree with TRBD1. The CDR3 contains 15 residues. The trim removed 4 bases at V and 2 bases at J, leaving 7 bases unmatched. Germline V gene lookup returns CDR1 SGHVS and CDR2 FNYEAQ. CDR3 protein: CASSSRQGRNTEAFF. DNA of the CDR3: TGTGCCAGCAGCTCGAGACAGGGTAGAAACACTGAAGCTTTCTTT.

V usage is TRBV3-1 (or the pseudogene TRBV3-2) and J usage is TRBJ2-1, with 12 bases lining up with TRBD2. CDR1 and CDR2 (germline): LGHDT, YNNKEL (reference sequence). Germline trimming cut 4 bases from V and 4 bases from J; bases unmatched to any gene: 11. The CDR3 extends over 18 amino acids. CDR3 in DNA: TGTGCCAGCAGCCGCGGACTAGCGGGACGTGCGGCATACAATGAGCAGTTCTTC. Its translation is CASSRGLAGRAAYNEQFF.

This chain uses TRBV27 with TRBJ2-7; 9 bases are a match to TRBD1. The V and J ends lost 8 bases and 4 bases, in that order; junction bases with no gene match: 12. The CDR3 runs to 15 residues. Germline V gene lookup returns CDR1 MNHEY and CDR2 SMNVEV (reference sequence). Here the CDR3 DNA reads TGTGCCAGCCGCCCTCTGGGACAGGGCCAATACGAGCAGTACTTC. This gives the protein CASRPLGQGQYEQYF.

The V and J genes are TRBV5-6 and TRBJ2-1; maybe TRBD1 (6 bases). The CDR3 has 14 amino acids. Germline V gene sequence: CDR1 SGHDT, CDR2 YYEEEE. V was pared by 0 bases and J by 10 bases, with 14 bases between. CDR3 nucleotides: TGTGCCAGCAGCTTGGTTCCTACCGGGACAGAGCAGTTCTTC. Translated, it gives CASSLVPTGTEQFF. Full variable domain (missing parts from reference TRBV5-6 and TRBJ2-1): DAGVTQSPTHLIKTRGQQVTLRCSPKSGHDTVSWYQQALGQGPQFIFQYYEEEERQRGNFPDRFSGHQFPNYSSELNVNALLLGDSALYLCASSLVPTGTEQFFGPGTRLTVL.

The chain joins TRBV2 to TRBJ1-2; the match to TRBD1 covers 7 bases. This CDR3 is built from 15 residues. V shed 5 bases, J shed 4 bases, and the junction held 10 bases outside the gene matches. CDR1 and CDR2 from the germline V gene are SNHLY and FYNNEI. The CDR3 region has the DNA TGTGCCAGCAGTCCTACAGGGGACGCCTTCTATGGCTACACCTTC. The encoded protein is CASSPTGDAFYGYTF.

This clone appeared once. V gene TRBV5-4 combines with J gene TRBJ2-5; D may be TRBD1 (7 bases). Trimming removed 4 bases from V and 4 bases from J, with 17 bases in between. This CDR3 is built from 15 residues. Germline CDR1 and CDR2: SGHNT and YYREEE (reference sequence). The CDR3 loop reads CASSPGRTGGETQYF. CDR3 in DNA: TGTGCCAGCAGCCCGGGGAGGACAGGAGGAGAGACCCAGTACTTC.

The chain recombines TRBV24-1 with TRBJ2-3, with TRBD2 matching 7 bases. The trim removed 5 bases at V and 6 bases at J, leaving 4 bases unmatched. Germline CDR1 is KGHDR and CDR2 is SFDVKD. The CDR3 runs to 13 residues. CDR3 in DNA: TGTGCCACCAGTGGGGACTATCTTGATACGCAGTATTTT. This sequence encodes CATSGDYLDTQYF.